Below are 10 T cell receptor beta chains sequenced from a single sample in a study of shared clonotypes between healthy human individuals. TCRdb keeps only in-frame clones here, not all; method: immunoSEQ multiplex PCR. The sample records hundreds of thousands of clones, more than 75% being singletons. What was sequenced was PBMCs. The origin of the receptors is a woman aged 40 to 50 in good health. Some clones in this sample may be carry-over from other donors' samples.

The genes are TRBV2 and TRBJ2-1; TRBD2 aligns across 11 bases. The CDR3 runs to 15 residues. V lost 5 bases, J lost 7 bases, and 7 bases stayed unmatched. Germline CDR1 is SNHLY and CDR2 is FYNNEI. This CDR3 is CASSPGLAELNEQFF. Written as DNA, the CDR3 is TGTGCCAGCAGTCCGGGACTAGCGGAATTGAATGAGCAGTTCTTC.

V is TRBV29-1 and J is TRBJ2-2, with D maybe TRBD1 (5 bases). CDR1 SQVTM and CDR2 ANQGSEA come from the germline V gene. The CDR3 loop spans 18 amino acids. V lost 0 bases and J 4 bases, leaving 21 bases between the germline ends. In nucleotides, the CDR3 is TGCAGCGTTGAAGATCCATTAGGCAACAGGCGCGGCACCGGGGAGCTGTTTTTT. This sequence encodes CSVEDPLGNRRGTGELFF.

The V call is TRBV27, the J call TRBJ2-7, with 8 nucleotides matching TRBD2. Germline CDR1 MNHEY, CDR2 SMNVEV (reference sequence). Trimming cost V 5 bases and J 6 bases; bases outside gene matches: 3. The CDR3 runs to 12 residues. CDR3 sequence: CASSKGLGEQYF. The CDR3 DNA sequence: TGTGCCAGCAGTAAGGGACTAGGCGAGCAGTACTTC.

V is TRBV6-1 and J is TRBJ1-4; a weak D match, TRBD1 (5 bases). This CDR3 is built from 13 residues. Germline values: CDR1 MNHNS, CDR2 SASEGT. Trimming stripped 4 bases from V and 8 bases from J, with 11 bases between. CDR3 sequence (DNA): TGTGCCAGCAGTGGGGGGGGATACGAAAAACTGTTTTTT. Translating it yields CASSGGGYEKLFF.

The CDR3 DNA reads as TGTGCCAGCAGCCGGGGACAGGGAACAGATACGCAGTATTTT. Amino acid sequence: CASSRGQGTDTQYF. The chain has TRBV2 and TRBJ2-3; 9 nucleotides agree with TRBD1. The CDR3 contains 14 residues. Germline V gene data show CDR1 as SNHLY and CDR2 as FYNNEI. Trimming removed 6 bases from V and 3 bases from J; junction bases left unmatched: 4.

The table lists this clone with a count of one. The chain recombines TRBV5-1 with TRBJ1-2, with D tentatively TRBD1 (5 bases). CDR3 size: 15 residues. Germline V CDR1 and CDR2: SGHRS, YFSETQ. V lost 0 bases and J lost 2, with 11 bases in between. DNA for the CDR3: TGCGCCAGCAGCTTGGAGTTATCAGGGAACTATGGCTACACCTTC. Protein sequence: CASSLELSGNYGYTF.

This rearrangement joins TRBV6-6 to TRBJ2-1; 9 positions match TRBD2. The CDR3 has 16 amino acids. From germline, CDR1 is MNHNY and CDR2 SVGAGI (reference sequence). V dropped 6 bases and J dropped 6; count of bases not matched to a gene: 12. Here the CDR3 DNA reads TGTGCCAGCAGGCCCCAATTAGCGGGAGTTTTCAATGAGCAGTTCTTC. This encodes CASRPQLAGVFNEQFF.

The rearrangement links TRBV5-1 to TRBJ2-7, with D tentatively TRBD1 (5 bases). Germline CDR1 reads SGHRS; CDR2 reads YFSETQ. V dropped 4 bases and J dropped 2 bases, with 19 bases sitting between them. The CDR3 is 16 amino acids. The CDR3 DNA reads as TGCGCCAGCAGCCCCCGGCCCAGAGGCAGGGCCTACGAGCAGTACTTC. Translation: CASSPRPRGRAYEQYF.

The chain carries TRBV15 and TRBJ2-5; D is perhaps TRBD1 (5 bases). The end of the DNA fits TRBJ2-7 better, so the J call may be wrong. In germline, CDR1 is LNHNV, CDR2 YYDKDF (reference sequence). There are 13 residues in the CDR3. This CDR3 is CATSRDTTYEQYF. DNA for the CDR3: TGTGCCACCAGCAGGGACACTACCTACGAGCAGTACTTC.

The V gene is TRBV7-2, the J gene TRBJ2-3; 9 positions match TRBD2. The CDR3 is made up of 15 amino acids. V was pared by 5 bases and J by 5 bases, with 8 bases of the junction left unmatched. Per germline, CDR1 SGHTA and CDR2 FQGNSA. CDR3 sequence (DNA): TGTGCCAGCAGCGTCGGCGGGAGGGGAATAGATACGCAGTATTTT. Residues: CASSVGGRGIDTQYF.